A single sample is the source of the 13 T cell receptor beta chains below, sequenced in a study of T cells in Graves' hyperthyroidism and ophthalmopathy. What was amplified from RNA transcripts were TCR beta CDR3 regions. The HTBI set primed first-round TCR CDR3 RT-PCR. Each CDR3 protein gets one entry after TCRdb re-called the multiplex PCR reads with MiXCR. Among hundreds of thousands of distinct CDR3 sequences listed, 15% to 20% were seen once. The sample consisted of blood. The receptors were gathered from a man between 35 and 55 years old with Graves' ophthalmopathy.

This clonotype showed up many times. The gene calls are TRBV12-3 or TRBV12-4 and TRBJ2-1; 9 positions agree with TRBD2. The CDR3 has 18 amino acids. J lost 2 bases, V lost 0 bases, and 8 bases had no gene match. CDR3 coding DNA: TGTGCCAGCAGTTTAGCGCTACGGCTAGCGGGACCCTACAATGAGCAGTTCTTC. The encoded protein is CASSLALRLAGPYNEQFF.

This clonotype was seen a single time. The chain links TRBV7-9 to TRBJ2-7; a possible D gene is TRBD2 (6 bases). The CDR3 loop spans 13 amino acids. Germline V gives CDR1 SEHNR, CDR2 FQNEAQ (reference sequence). V shed 4 bases and J shed 4 bases, with 11 bases lying between them. The CDR3 sequence: CASSSGLLYEQYF. CDR3 coding DNA: TGTGCCAGCAGCTCGGGACTTTTATACGAGCAGTACTTC.

V and J are TRBV6-1 and TRBJ1-5; 7 nucleotides align to TRBD1. The CDR3 length is 15 residues. V lost 10 bases to trimming and J lost 1 base; unmatched junction nucleotides: 10. Germline V gene data show CDR1 as MNHNS and CDR2 as SASEGT. The CDR3 sequence: CAINEQGISNQPQHF. DNA for the CDR3: TGTGCCATCAATGAACAGGGGATCAGCAATCAGCCCCAGCATTTT.

This clonotype was picked up many times. The chain is built from TRBV27 and TRBJ2-7; D unclear. The CDR3 sequence is 12 residues long. Deletions cut 5 bases from V and 4 bases from J, with 9 bases between. Germline values: CDR1 MNHEY, CDR2 SMNVEV (reference sequence). The CDR3: CASSPYGYEQYF. In nucleotides, the CDR3 is TGTGCCAGCAGTCCCTACGGATACGAGCAGTACTTC.

CDR3 bases: TGTGCCAGCAGTCCACCGTTCACCGGGGAGCTGTTTTTT. Its protein product is CASSPPFTGELFF. The chain is built from TRBV27 and TRBJ2-2; D uncertain. From germline, CDR1 is MNHEY and CDR2 SMNVEV (reference sequence). V gave up 5 bases and J gave up 4 bases, with 8 bases separating them. The CDR3 totals 13 residues.

This clonotype was recorded many times. The rearrangement joins TRBV11-1 to TRBJ2-2; 12 bases agree with TRBD2. The CDR3 contains 19 residues. Trimming took 3 bases from V and 7 from J; bases not matched to a gene: 15. CDR1 SGHAT and CDR2 FQDESV come from the germline V gene (reference sequence). Here the CDR3 reads CASSFPTSGRGRSYGELFF. DNA for the CDR3: TGTGCCAGCAGCTTCCCGACTAGCGGGAGAGGCAGGTCTTACGGGGAGCTGTTTTTT.

With regard to this clonotype: One end of the junction fails to match germline, which may point to a read error. As DNA, the CDR3 is TGTGTCAGCAGTAGCCGGACAACCGGGGCCAACGTCCTGACTTTC. This gives the protein CVSSSRTTGANVLTF. This sequence joins TRBV27 and TRBJ2-6; TRBD1 might be the D (5 bases). In germline, CDR1 is MNHEY, CDR2 SMNVEV (reference sequence). This CDR3 is 15 amino acids long. Together with reference TRBV27 and TRBJ2-6, the CDR3 gives the full variable domain: EAQVTQNPRYLITVTGKKLTVTCSQNMNHEYMSWYRQDPGLGLRQIYYSMNVEVTDKGDVPEGYKVSRKEKRNFPLILESPSPNQTSLYFCVSSSRTTGANVLTFGAGSRLTVL.

The chain employs TRBV13 and TRBJ1-1, with 9 bases that match TRBD1. The CDR3 runs 13 residues. The V segment lost 3 bases and the J segment 11 bases; nucleotides outside the gene matches: 7. Germline V gives CDR1 PRHDT, CDR2 FYEKMQ (reference sequence). CDR3 protein: CASSLGPGQGAFF. The DNA of the CDR3 is TGTGCCAGCAGCTTGGGCCCAGGACAGGGGGCTTTCTTT.

Ten or more counts support this clonotype. V is TRBV12-3 or TRBV12-4 and J is TRBJ1-6; D not certain. Trimming removed 3 bases at V and 6 bases at J, with 12 bases between. The CDR3 extends over 15 amino acids. CDR3 coding DNA: TGTGCCAGCAGTTTTGTCGGCAGATTTAATTCACCCCTCCACTTT. It translates to CASSFVGRFNSPLHF.

This chain connects TRBV5-1 to TRBJ1-3; D call uncertain. The CDR3 has 13 amino acids. Germline CDR1 reads SGHRS; CDR2 reads YFSETQ. Trimming pared 4 bases from V and 3 bases from J, leaving 8 bases between. The CDR3, as DNA: TGCGCCAGCAGCCGCGGGGATGGAAACACCATATATTTT. Residues: CASSRGDGNTIYF. Supplemented by reference TRBV5-1 and TRBJ1-3, the full variable domain reads KAGVTQTPRYLIKTRGQQVTLSCSPISGHRSVSWYQQTPGQGLQFLFEYFSETQRNKGNFPGRFSGRQFSNSRSEMNVSTLELGDSALYLCASSRGDGNTIYFGEGSWLTVV.

There are a few counts of this clonotype. The chain recombines TRBV2 with TRBJ2-3; no firm D call. V was clipped by 4 bases and J by 11 bases, with 13 bases between them. In germline, CDR1 is SNHLY, CDR2 FYNNEI. The CDR3 has 12 residues. The CDR3 spells CASSGEQNKQYF. For the CDR3, the DNA is TGTGCCAGCAGTGGTGAACAGAATAAGCAGTATTTT. Full variable domain (remainder filled in from reference TRBV2 and TRBJ2-3): EPEVTQTPSHQVTQMGQEVILRCVPISNHLYFYWYRQILGQKVEFLVSFYNNEISEKSEIFDDQFSVERPDGSNFTLKIRSTKLEDSAMYFCASSGEQNKQYFGPGTRLTVL.

The genes are TRBV6-2 or TRBV6-3 and TRBJ1-1; TRBD1 might be the D (6 bases). The CDR3 is 15 amino acids. Germline CDR1 is MNHEY and CDR2 is SVGEGT. V lost 2 bases and J lost 3, with 13 bases in between. CDR3 sequence reads: CASSYGDTGDTEAFF. CDR3 nucleotides: TGTGCCAGCAGTTACGGGGACACCGGGGACACTGAAGCTTTCTTT.

CDR3 nucleotide sequence: TGTGCCAGCAGTGAAGCTACCAGGGACTATGGCTACACCTTC. Its translation is CASSEATRDYGYTF. The rearrangement uses TRBV6-1 and TRBJ1-2; D possibly corresponds to TRBD1 (5 bases). V shed 0 bases and J shed 3 bases, with 8 bases lying between them. Per the germline V gene, CDR1 is MNHNS and CDR2 is SASEGT. This CDR3 is built from 14 residues.